These T cell receptor beta chains were read from a single sample in a study of early T cells in non-severe SARS-CoV-2 infection. MiXCR was run by TCRdb on the 5' RACE reads, yielding one entry per CDR3 protein. The table lists around 71,000 distinct CDR3 sequences, about 9.1% of them singletons. The sequencing used whole blood, collected at baseline. These receptors came from an adult who was a healthcare worker with PCR-confirmed SARS-CoV-2 infection or an uninfected control (not recorded which). The CDR3 runs from the conserved cysteine through the conserved F or W. The order of the fields is CDR3 protein, CDR3 DNA, J gene, D gene, V gene, CDR3 length, clone size. A D gene is named only where the DNA matches it firmly. For some rows the clone size is stated as once, few or many, or as a class when expanded; others skip it.

CASRAESGTDTQYF	TGTGCCAGCAGGGCCGAGTCGGGCACAGATACGCAGTATTTT	TRBJ2-3	-	TRBV6-6	14	-
CASSRDRGPTEAFF	TGTGCCAGCAGCCGGGACAGGGGGCCAACTGAAGCTTTCTTT	TRBJ1-1	-	TRBV21-1	14	many
CASSQASDQAYTEAFF	TGCGCCAGCAGCCAAGCGTCCGACCAAGCATACACTGAAGCTTTCTTT	TRBJ1-1	-	TRBV4-1	16	many
CASQQGGPSNYGYTF	TGCGCCAGCCAACAAGGGGGGCCGAGTAACTATGGCTACACCTTC	TRBJ1-2	-	TRBV10-2	15	many
CASSPRDGKNEQFF	TGTGCCAGCAGTCCCCGGGACGGAAAGAATGAGCAGTTCTTC	TRBJ2-1	-	TRBV6-5	14	-
CASGLVLGTSVPNEQFF	TGTGCTAGTGGTTTGGTACTTGGGACTAGCGTCCCCAATGAGCAGTTCTTC	TRBJ2-1	TRBD2	TRBV12-5	17	many
CASSQDGQGRQPQHF	TGTGCCAGCAGCCAAGATGGACAGGGAAGGCAGCCCCAGCATTTT	TRBJ1-5	TRBD1	TRBV3-1	15	many
CSARAISLDQPQHF	TGCAGTGCTAGAGCTATCAGCTTAGATCAGCCCCAGCATTTT	TRBJ1-5	-	TRBV20-1	14	once
CASSRRDRTNTEAFF	TGTGCCAGCAGCCGAAGGGACAGGACAAACACTGAAGCTTTCTTT	TRBJ1-1	TRBD1	TRBV3-1	15	many
CASSYSTPNTEAFF	TGTGCCAGCAGTTACTCGACACCGAACACTGAAGCTTTCTTT	TRBJ1-1	-	TRBV6-2/TRBV6-3	14	-
CSPGQGNEQYF	TGCTCCCCGGGGCAGGGAAACGAGCAGTACTTC	TRBJ2-7	-	TRBV20-1	11	many
CASSPGASTDTQYF	TGTGCCAGCAGTCCAGGGGCTAGCACAGATACGCAGTATTTT	TRBJ2-3	-	TRBV12-3/TRBV12-4	14	few
CGSRWGSDNSPLLF	TGTGGCAGTCGATGGGGATCGGATAATTCACCCCTCCTCTTT	TRBJ1-6	-	TRBV25-1	14	-
CASSLGGFLETQYF	TGTGCCAGCAGCTTAGGGGGATTTCTGGAGACCCAGTACTTC	TRBJ2-5	-	TRBV7-2	14	-
CASARHDTEAFF	TGTGCCAGCGCAAGACACGACACTGAAGCTTTCTTT	TRBJ1-1	-	TRBV28	12	few
CASSLVGAAGTEAFF	TGTGCCAGCAGCTTAGTCGGGGCGGCTGGCACTGAAGCTTTCTTT	TRBJ1-1	-	TRBV7-2	15	many
CASSPLGGQETQYF	TGCGCCAGCAGCCCACTTGGGGGACAAGAGACCCAGTACTTC	TRBJ2-5	-	TRBV5-1	14	-
CASSRLDRGSSPLHF	TGTGCCAGCAGCCGCCTGGACAGGGGTAGTTCACCCCTCCACTTT	TRBJ1-6	TRBD1	TRBV4-2	15	many